This is a list of T cell receptor beta chains from one sample in a study of blood T cell repertoires in COVID-19. Here immunoSEQ multiplex PCR was the method, and the copy in TCRdb shows in-frame clones only, minus some. The sample includes about 95,000 clones, approximately 81% of them seen just once. Sequenced: peripheral blood. Receptors originate from a man older than 75 with active or convalescent COVID-19. The CDR3 runs from the conserved cysteine through the conserved F or W. The D gene is left open where the match is weak. Clone size is stated in some rows and not others, as once, few, many or a class when expanded.

>NA|TRBJ2-7|TRBV20-1|TRBD1
CSASVADREINEQYF
TGCAGTGCTAGTGTAGCGGACAGGGAAATCAACGAGCAGTACTTC
>NA|TRBJ2-2|TRBV9|NA
CASSVPENTGELFF
TGTGCCAGCAGCGTCCCAGAGAACACCGGGGAGCTGTTTTTT
>NA|TRBJ1-4|TRBV2|NA
CASSPQGRGVEKLFF
TGTGCCAGCAGCCCCCAGGGGCGAGGGGTTGAAAAACTGTTTTTT
>NA|TRBJ1-5|TRBV19|TRBD1
CASSMRGPRVSAQHF
TGTGCCAGTAGTATGAGGGGGCCTAGGGTTTCAGCCCAGCATTTT
>NA|TRBJ1-6|TRBV7-8|TRBD1
CASSLVVGQGGSPLHF
TGTGCCAGCAGCTTAGTAGTGGGACAGGGGGGCTCACCCCTCCACTTT
>NA|TRBJ1-6|TRBV5-4|NA
CASSPGTTSPLHF
TGTGCCAGCAGCCCGGGGACAACGTCACCCCTCCACTTT
>NA|TRBJ1-4|TRBV10-1|TRBD1
CASSATGETNEKLFF
TGCGCCAGCAGCGCCACAGGGGAAACTAATGAAAAACTGTTTTTT
>NA|TRBJ2-2|TRBV29-1|NA
CSAQGYGRVTGELFF
TGCAGCGCTCAAGGGTACGGCAGGGTCACCGGGGAGCTGTTTTTT
>NA|TRBJ2-1|TRBV5-4|NA
CASSLRGTGYNEQFF
TGTGCCAGCAGTCTTCGGGGGACCGGCTACAATGAGCAGTTCTTC
>few|TRBJ1-5|TRBV20-1|TRBD1
CSASPRDSYYLFSNQPQHF
TGCAGTGCTAGTCCCCGGGACAGCTATTACCTATTTAGCAATCAGCCCCAGCATTTT
>few|TRBJ1-2|TRBV28|TRBD1
CASRTGANYGYTF
TGTGCCAGCAGGACAGGGGCTAACTATGGCTACACCTTC
>NA|TRBJ2-7|TRBV4-1|NA
CASSQVEDSSYEQYF
TGCGCCAGCAGCCAAGTAGAGGACAGCTCCTACGAGCAGTACTTC
>NA|TRBJ2-1|TRBV12-2|NA
CASRIRTSGGYNEQFF
TGTGCAAGTCGCATAAGGACTAGCGGGGGATACAATGAGCAGTTCTTC
>NA|TRBJ1-1|TRBV10-3|TRBD1
CAIGTEPNTEAFF
TGTGCCATCGGGACAGAGCCGAACACTGAAGCTTTCTTT
>NA|TRBJ1-1|TRBV19|NA
CASVGGTGAFF
TGTGCCAGTGTGGGGGGGACCGGAGCTTTCTTT
>once|TRBJ2-3|TRBV6-2/TRBV6-3|TRBD2
CASSPTRAGGSYTQYF
TGTGCCAGCAGCCCTACAAGGGCGGGGGGTTCGTACACGCAGTATTTT
>NA|TRBJ2-7|TRBV7-9|NA
CASSQTGSYEQYF
TGTGCCAGCAGCCAGACCGGGTCCTACGAGCAGTACTTC
>NA|TRBJ1-6|TRBV6-5|NA
CASSSTGPLHF
TGTGCCAGCAGTTCCACCGGACCCCTCCACTTT
>once|TRBJ2-7|TRBV7-9|NA
CASSLEGGFPYEQYF
TGTGCCAGCAGCTTGGAAGGGGGTTTCCCCTACGAGCAGTACTTC
>NA|TRBJ1-5|TRBV30|TRBD1
CAWRGQSNQPQHF
TGTGCCTGGAGGGGACAGAGCAATCAGCCCCAGCATTTT
>few|TRBJ1-6|TRBV9|NA
CASSVGPPPRTSSYNSPLHF
TGTGCCAGCAGCGTAGGCCCCCCTCCGCGCACGAGCTCCTATAATTCACCCCTCCACTTT
>once|TRBJ2-3|TRBV19|TRBD2
CASSAGGGPWEDTQYF
TGTGCCAGTAGTGCCGGGGGGGGACCCTGGGAAGATACGCAGTATTTT
>few|TRBJ1-2|TRBV11-2|NA
CASSLSGQRMYGYTF
TGTGCCAGCAGCTTGAGCGGCCAGCGGATGTATGGCTACACCTTC
>NA|TRBJ2-1|TRBV5-1|TRBD2
CASSPLSSGGYEQFF
TGCGCCAGCAGCCCCCTTTCTAGCGGGGGTTATGAGCAGTTCTTC
>NA|TRBJ1-1|TRBV10-2|TRBD1
CASSDGQVVTVTEAFF
TGCGCCAGCAGTGACGGACAGGTGGTGACGGTCACTGAAGCTTTCTTT
>NA|TRBJ2-7|TRBV6-6|NA
CASSYPGSSYEQYF
TGTGCCAGCAGTTATCCGGGGAGCTCCTACGAGCAGTACTTC
>NA|TRBJ2-3|TRBV19|NA
CASSTGEGGSTDTQYF
TGTGCCAGTAGTACTGGAGAGGGGGGGAGCACAGATACGCAGTATTTT
>few|TRBJ2-2|TRBV7-2|TRBD2
CASSLALAGSTGELFF
TGTGCCAGCAGCTTAGCTTTAGCGGGGAGTACCGGGGAGCTGTTTTTT
>once|TRBJ2-5|TRBV5-1|TRBD2
CASSLTGGKETQYF
TGCGCCAGCAGCTTGACGGGGGGGAAAGAGACCCAGTACTTC
>once|TRBJ2-5|TRBV5-1|NA
CASSLSTVQLSETQYF
TGCGCCAGCAGCTTGAGTACCGTACAGTTGTCTGAGACCCAGTACTTC
>NA|TRBJ2-3|TRBV5-6|NA
CASSLAGGHTDTQYF
TGTGCCAGCAGCTTGGCCGGCGGCCACACAGATACGCAGTATTTT
>NA|TRBJ2-3|TRBV21-1|NA
CASSKANPLAGGYTDTQYF
TGTGCCAGCAGCAAAGCCAATCCCCTAGCGGGGGGGTACACAGATACGCAGTATTTT
>NA|TRBJ1-2|TRBV6-1|TRBD1
CASSEIQGDNYGYTF
TGTGCCAGCAGTGAAATACAGGGGGATAACTATGGCTACACCTTC
>NA|TRBJ2-7|TRBV5-6|TRBD1
CASSLGQGAREQYF
TGTGCCAGCAGCTTGGGTCAGGGGGCGAGGGAGCAGTACTTC
>NA|TRBJ1-6|TRBV2|TRBD1
CASNQQGAYSPLHF
TGTGCCAGCAACCAACAGGGGGCTTATTCACCCCTCCACTTT
>NA|TRBJ1-3|TRBV6-5|TRBD1
CASGTGGSGNTIYF
TGTGCCAGCGGGACAGGGGGCTCTGGAAACACCATATATTTT
>NA|TRBJ2-5|TRBV7-2|TRBD1
CASSPPVGTGRETQYF
TGTGCCAGCAGCCCTCCGGTAGGGACAGGGAGGGAGACCCAGTACTTC
>NA|TRBJ2-1|TRBV27|TRBD2
CASSRNLVAGGRNEQFF
TGTGCCAGCAGTCGGAATTTAGTAGCGGGGGGGCGGAATGAGCAGTTCTTC
>NA|TRBJ1-4|TRBV21-1|NA
CASSKRGAREKLFF
TGTGCCAGCAGCAAGCGGGGGGCGCGAGAAAAACTGTTTTTT
>once|TRBJ1-4|TRBV27|NA
CASSGEKNGKLFF
TGTGCCAGCAGTGGGGAGAAAAACGGAAAACTGTTTTTT
>NA|TRBJ2-1|TRBV6-5|NA
CASRIGGGSYNEQFF
TGTGCCAGCCGTATTGGCGGCGGCTCCTACAATGAGCAGTTCTTC